These 3 T cell receptor beta chains share one sample of origin, sequenced in a study of cytomegalovirus exposure and HLA in healthy donors. Both 60 Vbeta primers and 13 Jbeta primers went into the PCR. Clones were sequenced by immunoSEQ multiplex PCR, and TCRdb holds only the in-frame ones, with some missing. The sample holds 150,000 to 200,000 clones, approximately 59% seen once. The sample consisted of PBMCs. The source of these receptors is a man aged 35-49 years in good health and CMV-seronegative.

The gene calls are TRBV28 and TRBJ2-7, with 7 bases lining up with TRBD2. The V gene end was trimmed by 3 bases and the J gene end by 3 bases; junction bases not matched to a gene: 2. The CDR3 contains 13 residues. Germline CDR1 MDHEN, CDR2 SYDVKM. The CDR3 loop reads CASSFGLGYEQYF. The CDR3, as DNA: TGTGCCAGCAGTTTTGGACTAGGCTACGAGCAGTACTTC.

This clone turned up a few times. The chain recombines TRBV19 with TRBJ1-5; D is perhaps TRBD1 (5 bases). This CDR3 has 14 amino acids. With 6 bases removed from V and 3 bases from J, the gap between germline ends came to 12 bases. Germline values: CDR1 LNHDA, CDR2 SQIVND (reference sequence). The CDR3 sequence: CASSFQGLNQPQHF. CDR3 nucleotides: TGTGCCAGTAGCTTCCAGGGTCTCAATCAGCCCCAGCATTTT.

The genes are TRBV27 and TRBJ1-1; D might be TRBD1 (6 bases). Trimming removed 5 bases from V and 5 bases from J, with 18 bases in between. From germline, CDR1 is MNHEY and CDR2 SMNVEV (reference sequence). The CDR3 sequence is 15 residues long. The CDR3 nucleotides are TGTGCCAGCAGTCCCCTGATGACAAGGGGGACTGAAGCTTTCTTT. It translates to CASSPLMTRGTEAFF.